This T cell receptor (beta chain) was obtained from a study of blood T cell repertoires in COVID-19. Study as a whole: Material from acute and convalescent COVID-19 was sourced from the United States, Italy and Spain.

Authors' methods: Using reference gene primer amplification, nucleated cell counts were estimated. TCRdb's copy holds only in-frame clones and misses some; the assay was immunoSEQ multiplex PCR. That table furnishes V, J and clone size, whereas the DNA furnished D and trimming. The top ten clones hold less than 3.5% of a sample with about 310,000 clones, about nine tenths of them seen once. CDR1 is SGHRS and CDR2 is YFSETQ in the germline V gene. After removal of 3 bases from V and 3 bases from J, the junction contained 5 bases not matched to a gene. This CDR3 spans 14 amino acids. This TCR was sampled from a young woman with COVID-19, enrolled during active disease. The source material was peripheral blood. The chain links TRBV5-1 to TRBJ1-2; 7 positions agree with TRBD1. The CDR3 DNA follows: TGCGCCAGCAGCTGGGCCGGGACAGACTATGGCTACACCTTC. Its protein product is CASSWAGTDYGYTF.